What follows is one T cell receptor beta chain and its context. The sample originates from a study of blood T cell repertoires in COVID-19. On the study more broadly: In each case, the material was cDNA or gDNA derived from T cells, B-cell-depleted T cells, or PBMCs.

The cohort comprised adults aged roughly 18 to 95 years residing in around 25 US areas. Cohort assignment relied on participant-reported clinical history. Symptom resolution, clearance, or two negative PCRs marked the recovered donors of Cohort 3. Data came from immunoSEQ multiplex PCR; TCRdb stores just in-frame clones and leaves some out. The sample holds a few hundred thousand clones, 85% to 90% seen once. This CDR3 is built from 13 residues. V was clipped by 4 bases and J by 8 bases; unmatched bases: 7. This TCR derives from a young man who had recovered from COVID-19. This chain joins TRBV12-3 or TRBV12-4 and TRBJ1-2, with 7 bases identical to TRBD1. Sample: PBMCs or T cells enriched from blood (not recorded which). The CDR3 sequence is CASSSPTRGGYTF. The CDR3, as DNA: TGTGCCAGCAGTTCCCCAACCAGGGGGGGCTACACCTTC.